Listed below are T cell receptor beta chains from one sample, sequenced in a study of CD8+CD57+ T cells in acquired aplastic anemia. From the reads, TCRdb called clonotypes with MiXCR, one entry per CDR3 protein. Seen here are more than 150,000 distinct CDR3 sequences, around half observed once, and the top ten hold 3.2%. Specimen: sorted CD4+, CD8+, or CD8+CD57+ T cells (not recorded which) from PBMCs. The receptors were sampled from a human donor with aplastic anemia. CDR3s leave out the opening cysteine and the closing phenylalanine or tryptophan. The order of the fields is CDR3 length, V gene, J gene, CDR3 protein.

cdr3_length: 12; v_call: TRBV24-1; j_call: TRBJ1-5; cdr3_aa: ATRLTGTYQPQH
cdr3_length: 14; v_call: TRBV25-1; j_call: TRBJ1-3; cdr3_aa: ASSDLDWNSGNTIY
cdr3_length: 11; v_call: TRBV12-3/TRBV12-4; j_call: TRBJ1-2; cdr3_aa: ASSLTGMGGYT
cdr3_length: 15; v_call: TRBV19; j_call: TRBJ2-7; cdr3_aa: ASSIEITGGVAYEQY
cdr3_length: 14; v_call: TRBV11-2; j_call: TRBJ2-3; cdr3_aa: ASSFEGLANTDTQY
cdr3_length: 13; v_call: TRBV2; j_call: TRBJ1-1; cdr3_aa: ASRSGLEINTEAF
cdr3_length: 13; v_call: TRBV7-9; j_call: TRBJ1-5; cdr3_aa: ASSLGDYSNQPQH
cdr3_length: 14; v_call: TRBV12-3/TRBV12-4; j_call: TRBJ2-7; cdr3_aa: ASSPQNGPAGSERY
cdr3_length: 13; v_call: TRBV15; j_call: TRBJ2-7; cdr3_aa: ATSREGTGGYEQY
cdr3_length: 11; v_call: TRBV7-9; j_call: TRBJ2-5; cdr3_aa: ASTWDSQETQY
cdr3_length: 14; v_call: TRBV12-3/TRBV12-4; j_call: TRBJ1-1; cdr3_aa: ASSFPPPQSNTEAF
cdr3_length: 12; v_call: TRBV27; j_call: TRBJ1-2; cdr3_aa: ASSLLRALYGYT
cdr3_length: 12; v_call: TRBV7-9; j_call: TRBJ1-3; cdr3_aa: ASSSPDSGNTIY
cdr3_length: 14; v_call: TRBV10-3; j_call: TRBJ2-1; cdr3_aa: AISECAGPHYNEQF